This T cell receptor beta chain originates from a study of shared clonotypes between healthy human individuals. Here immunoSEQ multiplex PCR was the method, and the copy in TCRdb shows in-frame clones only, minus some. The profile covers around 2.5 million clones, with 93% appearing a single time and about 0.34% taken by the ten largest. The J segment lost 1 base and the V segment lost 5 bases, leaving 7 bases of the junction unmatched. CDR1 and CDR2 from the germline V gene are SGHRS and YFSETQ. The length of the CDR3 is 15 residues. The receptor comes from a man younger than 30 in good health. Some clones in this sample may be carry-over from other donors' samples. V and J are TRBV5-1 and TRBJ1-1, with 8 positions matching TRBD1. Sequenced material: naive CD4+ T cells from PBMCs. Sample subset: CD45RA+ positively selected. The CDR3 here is CASRRTGSKNTEAFF. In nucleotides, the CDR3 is TGCGCCAGCAGACGGACAGGGTCGAAGAACACTGAAGCTTTCTTT. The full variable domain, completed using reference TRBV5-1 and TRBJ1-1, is KAGVTQTPRYLIKTRGQQVTLSCSPISGHRSVSWYQQTPGQGLQFLFEYFSETQRNKGNFPGRFSGRQFSNSRSEMNVSTLELGDSALYLCASRRTGSKNTEAFFGQGTRLTVV.